This T cell receptor beta chain was sequenced in a study of blood T cells in healthy people across ages. Study-wide context: T cells yielded about one barcoded beta molecule per two cells through template switching.

The germline gives CDR1 MNHNS, CDR2 SASEGT. The CDR3 has 16 residues. V dropped 4 bases and J dropped 1 base, with 15 bases sitting between them. Then a second PCR, running roughly 7 to 11 cycles, was carried out with a sample-barcoded 5' primer and a J-beta primer mix. TCRdb used MiXCR to reprocess the 5' RACE reads, holding one entry per CDR3 protein. The table includes roughly 700,000 distinct CDR3 sequences, 25% detected once. Separately, the same data were catalogued under a study of T cells of mothers and their children. This second study notes: A few healthy Caucasian mothers, along with their six children, served as the donors. Researchers found no T cell clones that were persistent and microchimeric.

This rearrangement joins TRBV6-1 to TRBJ2-3; D is ambiguous. What was sequenced was blood. The TCR was taken from a boy between 10 and 17 years old in good health. The DNA of the CDR3 is TGTGCCAGCAGTGCCAAGAGTGGAGCAGGCACAGATACGCAGTATTTT. Amino acids: CASSAKSGAGTDTQYF.